The clone carrying this T cell receptor (beta chain) has more than one count but fewer than ten. As yet, its antigen is unknown. At the DNA level, this CDR3 is encoded by other sequences in the same sample as well. The CDR3 has 15 residues. Trimming took 6 bases from V and 9 from J, leaving 21 bases between them. All of the isolated RNA was reverse transcribed, so expressed TCRB transcripts were sequenced. Sequenced naive, central memory and regulatory T cell samples produced an average of roughly 3.5 million reads. Profiled with immunoSEQ multiplex PCR; TCRdb holds only in-frame clones, not every one. This sample has under 900,000 clones, with roughly 16% found just once. This sample was taken from a study of beta chain features in type 1 diabetes. Study-level findings and limits: Comparison showed that naive, central memory and Treg TCRB repertoires appeared more similar among patients than among healthy donors. At VDJ recombination sites, type 1 diabetes patients had fewer insertions and more deleted nucleotides.

The sequencing sample was made of naive CD4+ T cells from blood. This TCR was recovered from a woman in her late teens or twenties in good health. V and J are TRBV23-1 and TRBJ2-1; D is perhaps TRBD2 (6 bases). TRBV23-1 counts as an open reading frame of uncertain function. DNA for the CDR3: TGCGCCAGCAGCCAACCACTCCCGACTAGACCTGAGCAGTTCTTC. It specifies CASSQPLPTRPEQFF.